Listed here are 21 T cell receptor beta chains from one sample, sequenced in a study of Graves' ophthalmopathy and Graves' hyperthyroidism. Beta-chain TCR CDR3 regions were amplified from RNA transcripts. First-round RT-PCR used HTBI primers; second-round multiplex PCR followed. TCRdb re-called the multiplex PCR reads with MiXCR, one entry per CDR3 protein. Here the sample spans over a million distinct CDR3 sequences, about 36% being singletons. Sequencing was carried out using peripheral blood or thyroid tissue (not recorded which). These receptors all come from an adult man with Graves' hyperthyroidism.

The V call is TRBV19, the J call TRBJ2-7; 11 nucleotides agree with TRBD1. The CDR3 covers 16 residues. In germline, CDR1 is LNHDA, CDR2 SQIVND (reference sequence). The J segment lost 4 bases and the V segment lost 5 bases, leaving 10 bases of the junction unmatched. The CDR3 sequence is CASSYTRTGGSYEQYF. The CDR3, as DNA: TGTGCCAGTAGTTACACCCGGACAGGGGGCTCTTACGAGCAGTACTTC.

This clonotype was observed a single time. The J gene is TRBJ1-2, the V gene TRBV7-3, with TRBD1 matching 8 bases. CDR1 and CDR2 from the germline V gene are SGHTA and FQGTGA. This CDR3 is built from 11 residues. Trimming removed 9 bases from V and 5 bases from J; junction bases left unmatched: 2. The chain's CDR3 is CARTGEYGYTF. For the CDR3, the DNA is TGTGCCAGGACAGGGGAGTATGGCTACACCTTC.

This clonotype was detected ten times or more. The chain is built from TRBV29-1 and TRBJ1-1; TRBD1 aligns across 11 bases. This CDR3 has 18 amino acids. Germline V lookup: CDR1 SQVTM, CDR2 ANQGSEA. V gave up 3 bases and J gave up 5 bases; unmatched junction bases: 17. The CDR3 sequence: CSVDREGSFGTGGTEAFF. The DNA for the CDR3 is TGCAGCGTTGACCGGGAGGGGTCATTTGGGACAGGGGGGACTGAAGCTTTCTTT.

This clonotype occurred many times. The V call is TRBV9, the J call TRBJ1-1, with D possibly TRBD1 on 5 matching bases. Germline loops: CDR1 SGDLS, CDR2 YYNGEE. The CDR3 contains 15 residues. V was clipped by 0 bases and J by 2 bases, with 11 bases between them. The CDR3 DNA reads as TGTGCCAGCAGCGTAGGGGCAGGGCCAAACACTGAAGCTTTCTTT. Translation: CASSVGAGPNTEAFF.

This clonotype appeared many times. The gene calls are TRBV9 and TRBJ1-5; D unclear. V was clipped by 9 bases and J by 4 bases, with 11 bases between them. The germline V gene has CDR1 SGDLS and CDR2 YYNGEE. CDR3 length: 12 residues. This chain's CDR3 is CATWGQNQPQHF. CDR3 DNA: TGTGCCACCTGGGGTCAGAATCAGCCCCAGCATTTT. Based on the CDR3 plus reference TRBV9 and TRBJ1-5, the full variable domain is DSGVTQTPKHLITATGQRVTLRCSPRSGDLSVYWYQQSLDQGLQFLIQYYNGEERAKGNILERFSAQQFPDLHSELNLSSLELGDSALYFCATWGQNQPQHFGDGTRLSIL.

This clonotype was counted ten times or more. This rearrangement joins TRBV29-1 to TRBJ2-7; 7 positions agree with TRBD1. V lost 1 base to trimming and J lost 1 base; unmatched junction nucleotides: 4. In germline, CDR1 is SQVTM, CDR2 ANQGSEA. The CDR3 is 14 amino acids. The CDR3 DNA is TGCAGCGTTGAAGGGCCGGGACAGTCCTACGAGCAGTACTTC. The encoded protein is CSVEGPGQSYEQYF.

CDR3 amino acids: CAWSPGRKWGYTF. For the CDR3, the DNA is TGTGCCTGGAGTCCGGGACGCAAATGGGGCTACACCTTC. The chain is built from TRBV30 and TRBJ1-2, with D perhaps TRBD1 (5 bases). The length of the CDR3 is 13 residues. The V and J ends lost 2 bases and 8 bases respectively, with 15 bases between them. CDR1 and CDR2 (germline): GTSNPN, SVGIG (reference sequence).

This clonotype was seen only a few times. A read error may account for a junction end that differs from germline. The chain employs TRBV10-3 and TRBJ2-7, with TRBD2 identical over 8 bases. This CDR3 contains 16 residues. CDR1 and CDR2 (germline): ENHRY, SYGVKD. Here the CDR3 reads CASSFDPRGASYEQYF. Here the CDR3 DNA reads TGTGCCAGCAGTTTTGATCCGCGGGGGGCTTCCTACGAGCAGTACTTC.

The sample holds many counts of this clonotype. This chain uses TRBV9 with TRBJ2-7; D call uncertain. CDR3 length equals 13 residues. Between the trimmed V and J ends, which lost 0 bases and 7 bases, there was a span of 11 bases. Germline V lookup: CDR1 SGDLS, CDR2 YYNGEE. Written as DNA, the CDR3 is TGTGCCAGCAGCGTAGCGGCCAACCGGGAGCAGTACTTC. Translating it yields CASSVAANREQYF.

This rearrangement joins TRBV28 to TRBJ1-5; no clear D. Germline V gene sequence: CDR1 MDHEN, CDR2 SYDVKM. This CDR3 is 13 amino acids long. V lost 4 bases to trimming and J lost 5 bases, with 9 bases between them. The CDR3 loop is CASSSGMYQPQHF. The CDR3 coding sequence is TGTGCCAGCAGTTCCGGGATGTATCAGCCCCAGCATTTT. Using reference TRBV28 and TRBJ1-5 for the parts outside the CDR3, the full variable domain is DVKVTQSSRYLVKRTGEKVFLECVQDMDHENMFWYRQDPGLGLRLIYFSYDVKMKEKGDIPEGYSVSREKKERFSLILESASTNQTSMYLCASSSGMYQPQHFGDGTRLSIL.

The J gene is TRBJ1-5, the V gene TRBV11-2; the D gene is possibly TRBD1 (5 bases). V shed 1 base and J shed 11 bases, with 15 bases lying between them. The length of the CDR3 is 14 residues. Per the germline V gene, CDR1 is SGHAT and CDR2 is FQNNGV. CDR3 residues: CASSLGRREETQHF. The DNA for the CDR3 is TGTGCCAGCAGCTTAGGGCGCAGGGAAGAGACCCAGCATTTT.

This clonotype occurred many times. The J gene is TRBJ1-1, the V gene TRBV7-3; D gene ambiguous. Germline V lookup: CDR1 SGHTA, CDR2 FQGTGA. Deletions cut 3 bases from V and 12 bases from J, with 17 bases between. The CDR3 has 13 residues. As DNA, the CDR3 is TGTGCCAGCAGCTTGGTCAGTCAAGAGGAACCTTTCTTT. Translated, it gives CASSLVSQEEPFF.

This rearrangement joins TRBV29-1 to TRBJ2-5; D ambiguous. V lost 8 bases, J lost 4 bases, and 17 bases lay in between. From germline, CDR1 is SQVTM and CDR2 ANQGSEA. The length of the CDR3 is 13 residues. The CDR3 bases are TGCAGCAGTCCCCGACCCTGGGGAGAGACCCAGTACTTC. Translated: CSSPRPWGETQYF.

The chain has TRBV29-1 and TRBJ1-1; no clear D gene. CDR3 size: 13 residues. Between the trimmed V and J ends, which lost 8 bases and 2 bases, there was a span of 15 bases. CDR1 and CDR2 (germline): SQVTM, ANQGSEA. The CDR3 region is CSFFTGGNTEAFF. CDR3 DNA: TGCAGCTTTTTCACGGGCGGCAACACTGAAGCTTTCTTT.

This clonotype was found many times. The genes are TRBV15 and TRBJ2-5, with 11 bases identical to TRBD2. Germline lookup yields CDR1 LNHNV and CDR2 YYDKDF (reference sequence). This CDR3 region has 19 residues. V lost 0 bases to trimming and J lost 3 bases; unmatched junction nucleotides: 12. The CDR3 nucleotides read TGTGCCACCAGCAGAGATCTTTTATCTAGCGGGAGGAAGGAAGAGACCCAGTACTTC. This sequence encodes CATSRDLLSSGRKEETQYF. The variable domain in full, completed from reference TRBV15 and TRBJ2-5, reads DAMVIQNPRYQVTQFGKPVTLSCSQTLNHNVMYWYQQKSSQAPKLLFHYYDKDFNNEADTPDNFQSRRPNTSFCFLDIRSPGLGDTAMYLCATSRDLLSSGRKEETQYFGPGTRLLVL.

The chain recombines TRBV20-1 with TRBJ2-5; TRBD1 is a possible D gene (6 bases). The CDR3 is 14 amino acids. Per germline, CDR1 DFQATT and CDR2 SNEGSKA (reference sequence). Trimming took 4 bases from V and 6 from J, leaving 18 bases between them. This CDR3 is CSAIPPGALKTQYF. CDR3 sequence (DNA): TGCAGTGCTATCCCACCAGGGGCCTTAAAGACCCAGTACTTC.

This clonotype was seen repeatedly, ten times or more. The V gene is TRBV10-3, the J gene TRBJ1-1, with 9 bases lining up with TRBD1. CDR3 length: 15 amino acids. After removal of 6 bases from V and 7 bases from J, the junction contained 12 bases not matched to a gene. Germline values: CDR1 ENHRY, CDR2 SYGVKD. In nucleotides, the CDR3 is TGTGCCATCAGCCTAGCACCGGGACAGGGCTTTGAAGCTTTCTTT. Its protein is CAISLAPGQGFEAFF.

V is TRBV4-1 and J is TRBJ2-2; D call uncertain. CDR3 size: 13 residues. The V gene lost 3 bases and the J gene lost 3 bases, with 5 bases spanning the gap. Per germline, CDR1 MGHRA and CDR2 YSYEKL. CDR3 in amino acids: CASSHLDTGELFF. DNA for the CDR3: TGCGCCAGCAGCCATCTGGACACCGGGGAGCTGTTTTTT.

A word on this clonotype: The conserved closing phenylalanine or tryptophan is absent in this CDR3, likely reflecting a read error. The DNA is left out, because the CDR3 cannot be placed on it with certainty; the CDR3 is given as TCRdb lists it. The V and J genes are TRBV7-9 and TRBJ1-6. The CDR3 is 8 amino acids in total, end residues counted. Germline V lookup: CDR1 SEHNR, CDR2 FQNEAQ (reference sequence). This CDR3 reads CASSLAYT.

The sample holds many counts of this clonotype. The CDR3 DNA reads as TGTGCCAGCAGTGCTAGTGCCTTGTTCGAGCAGTACTTC. Translating it yields CASSASALFEQYF. J is TRBJ2-7 and V is TRBV6-2 or TRBV6-3, with D uncertain. The CDR3 spans 13 residues. In germline, CDR1 is MNHEY, CDR2 SVGEGT. V lost 5 bases and J 6 bases, leaving 14 bases between the germline ends.

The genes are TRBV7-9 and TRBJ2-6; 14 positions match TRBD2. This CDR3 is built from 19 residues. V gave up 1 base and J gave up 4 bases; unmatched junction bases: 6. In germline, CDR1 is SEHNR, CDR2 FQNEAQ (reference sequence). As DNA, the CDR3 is TGTGCCAGCAGCTTAGGCCGGACTAGCGGGAGGAGGGGGGCCAACGTCCTGACTTTC. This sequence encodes CASSLGRTSGRRGANVLTF.